This TCR beta chain was recovered during a study of blood T cell repertoires in COVID-19. Study context: Nucleic acid was either cDNA or gDNA, and it came from T cells, B-cell-depleted T cells, or PBMCs.

The protocol was immunoSEQ multiplex PCR, while the TCRdb copy is restricted to in-frame clones and leaves out a portion. The sample yields approximately 230,000 clones, roughly 90% seen once. The sample consisted of peripheral blood. The clonotype originates from a man aged 25 to 40 who had recovered from COVID-19.

DNA of the CDR3: TGTGCCAGCAGCGGGCCGGGACAGGGGGCGAGGAACACTGAAGCTTTCTTT. Its protein is CASSGPGQGARNTEAFF. This chain uses TRBV21-1 with TRBJ1-1; the table's D call, TRBD1, was not checked against the DNA. TRBV21-1 constitutes a pseudogene. The CDR3 is made up of 17 amino acids.